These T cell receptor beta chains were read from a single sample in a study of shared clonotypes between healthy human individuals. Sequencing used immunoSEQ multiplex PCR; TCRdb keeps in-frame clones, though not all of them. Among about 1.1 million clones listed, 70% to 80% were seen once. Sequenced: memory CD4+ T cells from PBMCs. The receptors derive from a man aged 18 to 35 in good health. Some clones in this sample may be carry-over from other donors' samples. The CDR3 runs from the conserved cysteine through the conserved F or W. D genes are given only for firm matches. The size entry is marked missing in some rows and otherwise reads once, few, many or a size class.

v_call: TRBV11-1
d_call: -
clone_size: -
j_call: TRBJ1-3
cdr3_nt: TGTGCCAGCAGCTTTGTGGTTGGAAACACCATATATTTT
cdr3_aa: CASSFVVGNTIYF

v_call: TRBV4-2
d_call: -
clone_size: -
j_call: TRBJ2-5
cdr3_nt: TGTGCCAGCAGCCAAGGTCGAGAGACCCAGTACTTC
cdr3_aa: CASSQGRETQYF

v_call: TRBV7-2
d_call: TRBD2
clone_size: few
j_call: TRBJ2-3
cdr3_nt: TGTGCCAGCAGCTATCGGAAGGGGCTAGCGGGAGACGCAGATACGCAGTATTTT
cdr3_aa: CASSYRKGLAGDADTQYF

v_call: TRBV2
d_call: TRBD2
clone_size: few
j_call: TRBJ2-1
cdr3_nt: TGTGCCATCTCAATCCCGGGACTAGCGGGAGGGGAGCAGTTCTTC
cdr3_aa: CAISIPGLAGGEQFF

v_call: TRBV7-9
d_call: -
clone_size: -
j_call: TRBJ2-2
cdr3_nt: TGTGCCAGCAGTGTCGGGGCAGGCCTCACCGGGGAGCTGTTTTTT
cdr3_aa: CASSVGAGLTGELFF

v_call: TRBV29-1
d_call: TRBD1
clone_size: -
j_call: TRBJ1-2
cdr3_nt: TGCAGCATTCAACAGGGGGCTGTTGGCTACACCTTC
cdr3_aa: CSIQQGAVGYTF

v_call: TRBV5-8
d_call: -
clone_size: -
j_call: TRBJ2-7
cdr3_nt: TGTGCCAGCACTCGCTCGGGTTACTCCTACGAGCAGTACTTC
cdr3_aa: CASTRSGYSYEQYF

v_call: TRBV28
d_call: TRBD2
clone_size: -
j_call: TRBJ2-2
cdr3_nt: TGTGCCAACACCGAACTAGCGGGAGTTCACACCGGGGAGCTGTTTTTT
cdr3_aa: CANTELAGVHTGELFF

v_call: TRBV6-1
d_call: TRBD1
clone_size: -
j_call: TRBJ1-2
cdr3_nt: TGTGCCAGCAGTGAAGGGGGGAGGACAGGGAGCTATGGCTACACCTTC
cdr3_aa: CASSEGGRTGSYGYTF

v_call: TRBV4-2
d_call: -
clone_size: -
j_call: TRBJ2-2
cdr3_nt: TGTGCCAGCAGCCAAAGCGGAGTGAACACCGGGGAGCTGTTTTTT
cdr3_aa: CASSQSGVNTGELFF

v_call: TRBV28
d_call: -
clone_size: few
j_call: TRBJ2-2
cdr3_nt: TGTGCCAGCAGTTTTGAGGGAGGGGAGCTGTTTTTT
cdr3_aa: CASSFEGGELFF

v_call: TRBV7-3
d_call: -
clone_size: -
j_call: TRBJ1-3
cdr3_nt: TGTGCCAGCAGCATAGGGACCGGAAACACCATATATTTT
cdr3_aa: CASSIGTGNTIYF

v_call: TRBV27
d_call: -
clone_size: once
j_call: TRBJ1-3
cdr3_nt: TGTGCCAGCAGTTTATCGGGCACCAGCTTGCTCTCTGGAAACACCATATATTTT
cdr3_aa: CASSLSGTSLLSGNTIYF

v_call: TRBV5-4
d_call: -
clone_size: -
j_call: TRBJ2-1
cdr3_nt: TGTGCCAGCTTCACCCCCGGGACCTTCAATGAGCAGTTCTTC
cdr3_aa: CASFTPGTFNEQFF

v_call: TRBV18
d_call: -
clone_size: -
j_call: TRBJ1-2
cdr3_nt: TGTGCCAGCTCAGCCAGTAGTAGGGCGTATGGCTACACCTTC
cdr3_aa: CASSASSRAYGYTF

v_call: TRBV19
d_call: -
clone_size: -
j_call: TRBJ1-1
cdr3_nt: TGTGCCAGTAGTATAGCCTCGGGGATGAACACTGAAGCTTTCTTT
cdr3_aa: CASSIASGMNTEAFF